This TCR beta chain stems from a study of neurological immune-mediated disorders. Via MiXCR, TCRdb re-called the 5' RACE reads, giving one row per CDR3 protein. The repertoire holds fewer than 40,000 distinct CDR3 sequences, with more than 10% as singletons. CDR3 size: 15 residues. Germline trimming cut 0 bases from V and 2 bases from J; bases unmatched to any gene: 4. In germline, CDR1 is SGHRS, CDR2 YFSETQ. This clonotype was detected many times. Time point reported: technical triplicate 2. The genes are TRBV5-1 and TRBJ2-5, with 7 bases aligning to TRBD2. The receptor was derived from a female donor with HTLV-1-associated myelopathy (HAM/TSP). Sequenced material: CD4+ T cells from blood. CDR3 loop: CASSLGASGQETQYF. The CDR3 nucleotides are TGCGCCAGCAGCTTGGGGGCTAGCGGACAAGAGACCCAGTACTTC.